The clone carrying this TCR beta chain was seen only a few times. Unique molecular identifiers were incorporated during preparation of the TCRbeta library. TCRdb re-analysed the PCR reads in MiXCR, keeping a single row per CDR3 protein. Of over 200,000 distinct CDR3 sequences in the sample, roughly a sixth are singletons; the top ten hold about 39%. This CDR3 region has 11 residues. The V end lost 8 bases, the J end lost 4 bases, and 8 bases lay between the germline ends. CDR1 and CDR2 from the germline V gene are SEHNR and FQNEAQ (reference sequence). The data originate from a study of T-cell reconstitution after alpha-beta-depleted transplantation in children.

The chain uses TRBV7-9 and TRBJ2-5; D is ambiguous. The sample in question was PBMCs, mostly from graft donor cells, obtained 360 days after TCRalphabeta/CD19-depleted stem cell transplant. The TCR comes from a male patient aged 2 to 9 who had a stem cell transplant for acute lymphoblastic leukemia, so the T cells may come from the graft donor. The CDR3 loop reads CASESGETQYF. The CDR3 bases are TGTGCCAGCGAGTCTGGAGAGACCCAGTACTTC.